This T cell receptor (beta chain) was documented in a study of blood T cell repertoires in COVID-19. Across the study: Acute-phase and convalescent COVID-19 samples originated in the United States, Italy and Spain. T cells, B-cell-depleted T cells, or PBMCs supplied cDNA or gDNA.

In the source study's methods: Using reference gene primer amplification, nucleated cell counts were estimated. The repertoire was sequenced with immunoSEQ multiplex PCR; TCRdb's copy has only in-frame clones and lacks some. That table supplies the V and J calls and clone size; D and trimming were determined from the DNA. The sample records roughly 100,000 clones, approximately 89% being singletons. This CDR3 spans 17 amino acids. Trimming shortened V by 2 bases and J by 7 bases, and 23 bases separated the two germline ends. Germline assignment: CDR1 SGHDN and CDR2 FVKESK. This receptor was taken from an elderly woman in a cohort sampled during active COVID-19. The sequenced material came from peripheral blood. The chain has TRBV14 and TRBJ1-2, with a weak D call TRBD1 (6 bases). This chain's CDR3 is CASSQFIDRTSWVGYTF. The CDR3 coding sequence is TGTGCCAGCAGCCAATTCATCGACAGGACCTCTTGGGTTGGCTACACCTTC.